The subject of this entry is one T cell receptor (beta chain). Its specificity is unknown. About 9.4 ml fresh peripheral blood yielded the PBMCs. This sample was included in a study of T cells in Graves' hyperthyroidism and ophthalmopathy. Study conclusions and caveats: Separation of ophthalmopathy from stable hyperthyroidism was achieved by a 13 V-J model.

This CDR3 comprises 16 residues. With 4 bases clipped from V and 0 bases from J, the junction kept 5 bases outside the gene matches. Germline CDR1 reads MNHEY; CDR2 reads SVGAGI. RNA transcripts were the template for amplifying TCR beta CDR3 regions. The study used the HTBI primer set for a first-round RT-PCR of the TCR CDR3. TCRdb re-derived calls from the multiplex PCR reads in MiXCR, one entry per CDR3 protein. The data contain 300,000 to 450,000 distinct CDR3 sequences, more than 12% of them seen just once; the ten biggest clones take up around 20%. V gene TRBV6-5 combines with J gene TRBJ1-4, with 7 positions matching TRBD1. This TCR was sampled from a woman under 40 with Graves' ophthalmopathy. Sequenced sample: blood. CDR3 bases: TGTGCCAGCAGTTCAGGGGGGATTGCAACTAATGAAAAACTGTTTTTT. Its protein is CASSSGGIATNEKLFF.